This is a list of T cell receptor beta chains from one sample in a study of blood T cell repertoires in COVID-19. The method was immunoSEQ multiplex PCR; TCRdb's version includes in-frame clones alone and lacks a portion of them. The sample lists roughly 150,000 clones; about 87% were seen once. Source material: peripheral blood. Receptors originate from a woman in her 70s with COVID-19, enrolled during active disease. CDR3s include the opening cysteine and the closing phenylalanine or tryptophan. A D gene is named only where the DNA matches it firmly. The listing skips clone size in some rows; elsewhere it reads once, few, many or a size class.

D	J	size	V	CDR3	DNA
-	TRBJ1-3	-	TRBV7-6	CASSRIRGPGNTIYF	TGTGCCAGCAGCCGGATCAGGGGTCCGGGAAACACCATATATTTT
-	TRBJ1-1	-	TRBV7-9	CASSFRDSGNTEAFF	TGTGCCAGCAGCTTCCGGGACTCAGGGAACACTGAAGCTTTCTTT
TRBD2	TRBJ2-3	-	TRBV27	CASSLGEGTDTQYF	TGTGCCAGCAGTCTCGGGGAGGGGACAGATACGCAGTATTTT
TRBD1	TRBJ1-2	-	TRBV10-3	CASVQTGVNYGYTF	TGTGCCTCCGTGCAAACAGGGGTAAACTATGGCTACACCTTC
TRBD2	TRBJ2-5	-	TRBV28	CASSRRGDLMKTQYF	TGTGCCAGCAGTCGACGGGGGGACCTTATGAAGACCCAGTACTTC
TRBD2	TRBJ2-3	-	TRBV6-2/TRBV6-3	CASSSPTSGGWGTDTQYF	TGTGCCAGCAGTTCACCGACTAGCGGGGGGTGGGGCACAGATACGCAGTATTTT
TRBD1	TRBJ1-2	few	TRBV29-1	CSVAQGGGYTF	TGCAGCGTAGCACAGGGGGGCGGCTACACCTTC
-	TRBJ1-2	-	TRBV18	CASSPGDDYGYTF	TGTGCCAGCTCACCCGGGGATGACTATGGCTACACCTTC
-	TRBJ2-1	-	TRBV4-1	CASSQVQGTSYNEQFF	TGCGCCAGCAGCCAAGTTCAGGGAACCTCCTACAATGAGCAGTTCTTC
TRBD2	TRBJ2-3	-	TRBV9	CASSPRRTSGGATSTDTQYF	TGTGCCAGCAGCCCCCGAAGGACTAGCGGGGGGGCCACTAGCACAGATACGCAGTATTTT